Below are 17 T cell receptor beta chains sequenced from a single sample in a study of human T cells and chemical hapten exposure. A single record per CDR3 protein comes from TCRdb applying MiXCR to the RACE reads. The table includes around 130,000 distinct CDR3 sequences, approximately 9.5% detected once. The time point was: healthy volunteer bleed at 2 weeks. The template was total RNA from unfractionated whole blood. Material: whole blood. These TCRs come from a male donor in good health. Some clones in this sample may be carry-over from other donors' samples.

The rearrangement uses TRBV20-1 and TRBJ2-3; possibly TRBD2 for D (6 bases). CDR1 DFQATT and CDR2 SNEGSKA come from the germline V gene (reference sequence). This CDR3 contains 12 residues. CDR3: CSGGTSTDTQYF. In DNA, the CDR3 is TGCAGCGGGGGAACTAGCACAGATACGCAGTATTTT.

This clonotype was detected many times. The V call is TRBV20-1, the J call TRBJ1-1; D call uncertain. Trimming took off 3 bases at V and 4 bases at J, with 6 bases between the two ends. CDR3 length: 11 residues. The germline V gene has CDR1 DFQATT and CDR2 SNEGSKA (reference sequence). CDR3 region: CSASRSTEAFF. The CDR3 bases are TGCAGTGCTAGTCGAAGCACTGAAGCTTTCTTT.

The table lists this clonotype with a few counts. This chain connects TRBV6-5 to TRBJ2-7, with 7 bases identical to TRBD2. The germline V gene has CDR1 MNHEY and CDR2 SVGAGI. V lost 0 bases, J lost 2 bases, and 7 bases stayed unmatched. The CDR3 has 16 residues. The CDR3: CASSYSEPGGPYEQYF. DNA for the CDR3: TGTGCCAGCAGTTACTCGGAACCGGGAGGTCCCTACGAGCAGTACTTC.

The chain has TRBV11-2 and TRBJ2-3; 9 bases line up with TRBD2. Germline trimming cut 5 bases from V and 3 bases from J; bases unmatched to any gene: 6. Germline values: CDR1 SGHAT, CDR2 FQNNGV. The CDR3 extends over 15 amino acids. The CDR3: CASSKGLALTDTQYF. For the CDR3, the DNA is TGTGCCAGCAGCAAAGGACTAGCGCTGACAGATACGCAGTATTTT.

There are a few counts of this clonotype. The chain uses TRBV3-1 and TRBJ2-5, with TRBD1 as a possible D gene (6 bases). CDR1 LGHDT and CDR2 YNNKEL come from the germline V gene (reference sequence). The CDR3 has 15 amino acids. Deletions cut 6 bases from V and 0 bases from J, with 14 bases between. The CDR3 spells CASSQTGTNQETQYF. In DNA form, the CDR3 reads TGTGCCAGCAGTCAAACCGGGACAAACCAAGAGACCCAGTACTTC.

This clonotype has only a few counts. The chain is built from TRBV30 and TRBJ2-1, with unresolved D. The CDR3 sequence is 12 residues long. V lost 1 base, J lost 7 bases, and 8 bases lay in between. Germline loops: CDR1 GTSNPN, CDR2 SVGIG (reference sequence). CDR3 amino acids: CAWSDSLNEQFF. The CDR3 nucleotides read TGTGCCTGGAGTGACTCCCTGAATGAGCAGTTCTTC.

This clonotype was seen many times. The gene calls are TRBV21-1 and TRBJ2-1; the table's D call of TRBD2 was not tested on the DNA. TRBV21-1 is annotated as a pseudogene. The CDR3 has 22 residues. CDR3 sequence (DNA): TGTGCCAGCAGCAAAGGATTATGGGGCCGACTAGCGGGAGGGCCACCGTACAATGAGCAGTTCTTC. This encodes CASSKGLWGRLAGGPPYNEQFF.

In this sample, this clonotype turned up many times. This chain joins TRBV5-1 and TRBJ1-1, with 9 bases aligning to TRBD1. This CDR3 comprises 14 residues. Germline values: CDR1 SGHRS, CDR2 YFSETQ. J gave up 2 bases and V 3 bases, and 2 bases lay outside the gene matches. CDR3 DNA sequence: TGCGCCAGCAGCTCAACAGGGGGCAACACTGAAGCTTTCTTT. Protein: CASSSTGGNTEAFF.

This clonotype was picked up a small number of times. V and J are TRBV2 and TRBJ2-2, with D possibly TRBD2 on 5 matching bases. Germline values: CDR1 SNHLY, CDR2 FYNNEI. V lost 3 bases and J lost 2, with 16 bases in between. The CDR3 extends over 17 amino acids. CDR3 in DNA: TGTGCCAGCAGTGACGACCTAGCTGCCCTAAACACCGGGGAGCTGTTTTTT. It specifies CASSDDLAALNTGELFF.

The chain joins TRBV10-3 to TRBJ2-7; 15 nucleotides agree with TRBD2. This CDR3 is built from 16 residues. CDR1 is ENHRY, CDR2 SYGVKD, per germline. V lost 3 bases and J lost 7; bases outside the gene matches: 7. The CDR3 reads CAISERTSGRAGEQYF. The CDR3 bases are TGTGCCATCAGTGAAAGGACTAGCGGGAGGGCCGGTGAGCAGTACTTC.

This clonotype was recorded at least ten times. This sequence joins TRBV27 and TRBJ1-1; possibly TRBD1 for D (6 bases). Germline loops: CDR1 MNHEY, CDR2 SMNVEV (reference sequence). The CDR3 consists of 17 residues. With 5 bases removed from V and 0 bases from J, the gap between germline ends came to 19 bases. CDR3 in amino acids: CASSRGGQRLMNTEAFF. In nucleotides, the CDR3 is TGTGCCAGCAGTCGGGGAGGACAGCGACTTATGAACACTGAAGCTTTCTTT.

The chain's CDR3 is CSARAGVQVFSYEQYF. The CDR3 bases are TGCAGTGCTAGGGCCGGGGTACAGGTTTTCTCCTACGAGCAGTACTTC. The chain links TRBV20-1 to TRBJ2-7, with D possibly being TRBD1 or TRBD2 (5 bases each). The CDR3 spans 16 residues. V was clipped by 3 bases and J by 0 bases, with 18 bases between them. Germline values: CDR1 DFQATT, CDR2 SNEGSKA (reference sequence).

This chain links TRBV7-6 with TRBJ2-1; 12 bases align to TRBD1. Germline-derived CDR1 and CDR2 are SGHVS and FNYEAQ. Germline trimming cut 5 bases from V and 7 bases from J; bases unmatched to any gene: 9. The CDR3 runs 16 residues. The CDR3 coding sequence is TGTGCCAGCAGCCCCTTTCCGGGACAGGGGGCGAATGAGCAGTTCTTC. This sequence encodes CASSPFPGQGANEQFF. Supplemented by reference TRBV7-6 and TRBJ2-1, the full variable domain reads GAGVSQSPRYKVTKRGQDVALRCDPISGHVSLYWYRQALGQGPEFLTYFNYEAQQDKSGLPNDRFSAERPEGSISTLTIQRTEQRDSAMYRCASSPFPGQGANEQFFGPGTRLTVL.

CDR3 sequence: CASSLGLAGVEEETQYF. CDR3 in DNA: TGCGCCAGCAGCCTTGGACTAGCGGGAGTCGAGGAAGAGACCCAGTACTTC. The V and J genes are TRBV5-1 and TRBJ2-5; 13 positions agree with TRBD2. This CDR3 is 17 amino acids long. V lost 4 bases and J lost 3; bases outside the gene matches: 9. The germline V gene encodes CDR1 SGHRS and CDR2 YFSETQ.

The chain carries TRBV20-1 and TRBJ1-5, with unresolved D. The ends were cut back, 4 bases at V and 0 bases at J, with 16 bases in the middle. CDR3 size: 16 residues. Per germline, CDR1 DFQATT and CDR2 SNEGSKA (reference sequence). CDR3 sequence: CSANRPISNSNQPQHF. As DNA, the CDR3 is TGCAGTGCTAACCGACCCATTTCTAATAGCAATCAGCCCCAGCATTTT.

In this sample, this clonotype turned up many times. This rearrangement joins TRBV5-5 to TRBJ1-2; D remains unclear. V shed 1 base and J shed 2 bases, with 6 bases lying between them. This CDR3 is built from 13 residues. Germline values: CDR1 SGHKS, CDR2 YYEKEE (reference sequence). CDR3 DNA: TGTGCCAGCAGCTTGACAGACAACTATGGCTACACCTTC. The encoded protein is CASSLTDNYGYTF.

This clonotype came up many times. The chain recombines TRBV23-1 with TRBJ1-5; D uncertain. TRBV23-1 is placed among ORFs of uncertain function. With 6 bases removed from V and 7 bases from J, the gap between germline ends came to 19 bases. The CDR3 contains 15 residues. The CDR3 DNA reads as TGCGCCAGCAGACCCCCCTGCGACCCGGCCCAGCCCCAGCATTTT. Protein: CASRPPCDPAQPQHF.